The 27 T cell receptor beta chains in this list originate from one sample, sequenced in a study of T cells in Graves' hyperthyroidism and ophthalmopathy. RNA transcripts gave rise to amplified TCR beta CDR3 regions. A first-round RT-PCR of the TCR CDR3 used the HTBI primer set. Via MiXCR, TCRdb re-called the multiplex PCR reads, giving one row per CDR3 protein. The data contain fewer than 550,000 distinct CDR3 sequences, more than 15% of them singletons. Sequenced input: blood. The receptors derive from a woman aged 18-35 years with Graves' hyperthyroidism.

This clonotype was recorded many times. The rearrangement joins TRBV4-1 to TRBJ2-5, with D possibly being TRBD2 (5 bases). V was shortened by 0 bases and J by 5 bases, with 13 bases between the two germline ends. The CDR3 runs 15 residues. Germline values: CDR1 MGHRA, CDR2 YSYEKL. The CDR3 spells CASSQDRGYTETQYF. CDR3 sequence (DNA): TGCGCCAGCAGCCAAGATCGGGGTTACACGGAGACCCAGTACTTC.

V is TRBV6-1 and J is TRBJ2-7; TRBD2 agrees at 9 bases. Germline V gene sequence: CDR1 MNHNS, CDR2 SASEGT. Unmatched junction bases numbered 4, after V lost 1 base and J lost 3 bases. The CDR3 is made up of 15 amino acids. The DNA for the CDR3 is TGTGCCAGCAGTGAAGGGACTAGCGAGGTCTACGAGCAGTACTTC. As protein: CASSEGTSEVYEQYF.

This clonotype was seen repeatedly, ten times or more. The chain carries TRBV7-2 and TRBJ2-7; TRBD2 matches at 11 bases. The CDR3 totals 19 residues. The V and J ends lost 2 bases and 3 bases, in that order; junction bases with no gene match: 15. Germline values: CDR1 SGHTA, CDR2 FQGNSA. CDR3 DNA sequence: TGTGCCAGCAGCTTACGTGGACTAGCGGGTTCGGCGGGGCACTACGAGCAGTACTTC. Translated, it gives CASSLRGLAGSAGHYEQYF. The complete variable domain, with remaining parts taken from reference TRBV7-2 and TRBJ2-7, reads GAGVSQSPSNKVTEKGKDVELRCDPISGHTALYWYRQSLGQGLEFLIYFQGNSAPDKSGLPSDRFSAERTGGSVSTLTIQRTQQEDSAVYLCASSLRGLAGSAGHYEQYFGPGTRLTVT.

This clonotype was observed many times. The rearrangement joins TRBV20-1 to TRBJ2-3, with a possible D match to TRBD2 (5 bases). Germline lookup yields CDR1 DFQATT and CDR2 SNEGSKA (reference sequence). This CDR3 has 13 residues. The V and J ends lost 6 bases and 0 bases respectively, with 10 bases between them. This chain's CDR3 is CSAKRASTDTQYF. In DNA form, the CDR3 reads TGCAGTGCCAAGAGGGCTAGCACAGATACGCAGTATTTT.

This clonotype showed up many times. V usage is TRBV7-8 and J usage is TRBJ2-2; TRBD2 matches 7 bases. In germline, CDR1 is SGHVS, CDR2 FQNEAQ. The V segment lost 5 bases and the J segment 4 bases; nucleotides outside the gene matches: 7. CDR3 length: 15 amino acids. The CDR3 bases are TGTGCCAGCAGCCCTACTAGCGATGGCACCGGGGAGCTGTTTTTT. Translating gives CASSPTSDGTGELFF. The full variable domain, rest sourced from reference TRBV7-8 and TRBJ2-2, is GAGVSQSPRYKVAKRGQDVALRCDPISGHVSLFWYQQALGQGPEFLTYFQNEAQLDKSGLPSDRFFAERPEGSVSTLKIQRTQQEDSAVYLCASSPTSDGTGELFFGEGSRLTVL.

This clonotype was seen repeatedly, ten times or more. The rearrangement uses TRBV5-6 and TRBJ1-2, with TRBD1 identical over 8 bases. The V gene's germline CDR1 is SGHDT and CDR2 YYEEEE. Trimming removed 0 bases from V and 8 bases from J; junction bases left unmatched: 21. The CDR3 is 19 residues long. The DNA for the CDR3 is TGTGCCAGCAGCTTGGCGCGGTTGGACAGGGTCAAGTCCTTTGGAGGCTACACCTTC. Its translation: CASSLARLDRVKSFGGYTF.

This clonotype has just a few counts. V usage is TRBV7-8 and J usage is TRBJ1-5; TRBD1 is a possible D gene (5 bases). The germline V gene has CDR1 SGHVS and CDR2 FQNEAQ. CDR3 length: 18 amino acids. The V and J ends lost 6 bases and 5 bases respectively, with 26 bases between them. In nucleotides, the CDR3 is TGTGCCAGCAGTTTTACCTCGAGCCCGGGGGGGGGATATCAGCCCCAGCATTTT. This encodes CASSFTSSPGGGYQPQHF.

This chain uses TRBV7-9 with TRBJ1-1, with D uncertain. V lost 5 bases, J lost 7 bases, and 5 bases lay in between. Germline V lookup: CDR1 SEHNR, CDR2 FQNEAQ (reference sequence). This CDR3 is built from 10 residues. CDR3 region: CASSVLEAFF. The CDR3 DNA sequence: TGTGCCAGCAGCGTCCTTGAAGCTTTCTTT.

This clonotype appeared many times. The chain couples TRBV4-1 to TRBJ2-3; 14 bases are shared with TRBD2. There are 19 residues in the CDR3. V was clipped by 0 bases and J by 0 bases; unmatched bases: 5. Per the germline V gene, CDR1 is MGHRA and CDR2 is YSYEKL. The CDR3 here is CASSQEGTSGGFSTDTQYF. The CDR3 DNA reads TGCGCCAGCAGCCAAGAGGGGACTAGCGGGGGATTTAGCACAGATACGCAGTATTTT.

This clonotype appeared many times. This chain joins TRBV15 and TRBJ2-1; TRBD2 is a possible D gene (5 bases). The ends were cut back, 3 bases at V and 0 bases at J, with 9 bases in the middle. This CDR3 has 15 amino acids. The germline gives CDR1 LNHNV, CDR2 YYDKDF (reference sequence). The CDR3 region has the DNA TGTGCCACCAGCAGTTACCGGGGCTCCTACAATGAGCAGTTCTTC. Translated, it gives CATSSYRGSYNEQFF.

Ten or more counts support this clonotype. The genes are TRBV5-1 and TRBJ2-5; 7 bases are a match to TRBD2. V lost 4 bases to trimming and J lost 2 bases; unmatched junction nucleotides: 5. Germline-derived CDR1 and CDR2 are SGHRS and YFSETQ. This CDR3 is built from 14 residues. This chain's CDR3 is CASSSGTPQETQYF. The CDR3 DNA is TGCGCCAGCAGCAGCGGGACTCCACAAGAGACCCAGTACTTC.

This clonotype was detected only a few times. This sequence joins TRBV6-1 and TRBJ2-1; TRBD2 aligns across 9 bases. Germline values: CDR1 MNHNS, CDR2 SASEGT. Trimming took 5 bases from V and 4 from J; bases not matched to a gene: 6. This CDR3 contains 15 residues. DNA of the CDR3: TGTGCCAGCAGTTCTGTAGCGGGAGCGTACAATGAGCAGTTCTTC. It specifies CASSSVAGAYNEQFF.

This clonotype was detected ten times or more. The chain links TRBV28 to TRBJ2-5; TRBD1 or TRBD2 may be the D gene (6 bases each). The CDR3 loop spans 13 amino acids. Trimming removed 7 bases at V and 4 bases at J, with 13 bases between. Germline V gene sequence: CDR1 MDHEN, CDR2 SYDVKM. CDR3 region: CASTLGGGETQYF. CDR3 coding DNA: TGTGCCAGCACCTTAGGAGGGGGAGAGACCCAGTACTTC.

In this sample, this clonotype turned up many times. CDR3 amino acids: CASSVAGQGRYGELFF. For the CDR3, the DNA is TGTGCCAGCAGCGTAGCAGGTCAGGGAAGGTACGGGGAGCTGTTTTTT. The chain uses TRBV9 and TRBJ2-2, with D possibly being TRBD1 (5 bases). The CDR3 has 16 amino acids. Trimming left V 0 bases short and J 7 bases short, with 16 bases between. CDR1 and CDR2 (germline): SGDLS, YYNGEE.

This clonotype was picked up a small number of times. CDR3 DNA sequence: TGTGCCAGCAGGGGGGGACAGGGGGCGACCGGGGAGCTGTTTTTT. Its protein is CASRGGQGATGELFF. This sequence joins TRBV12-3 or TRBV12-4 and TRBJ2-2; 12 bases fit TRBD1. The CDR3 runs to 15 residues. With 6 bases clipped from V and 5 bases from J, the junction kept 4 bases outside the gene matches.

V and J are TRBV24-1 and TRBJ2-3; 9 bases are a match to TRBD1. Germline V lookup: CDR1 KGHDR, CDR2 SFDVKD. V lost 3 bases, J lost 2 bases, and 5 bases stayed unmatched. The length of the CDR3 is 16 residues. The chain's CDR3 is CATSDGGQGPTDTQYF. CDR3 sequence (DNA): TGTGCCACCAGTGATGGGGGACAGGGCCCCACAGATACGCAGTATTTT.

This clonotype has only a few counts. This chain joins TRBV24-1 and TRBJ2-6, with TRBD2 matching over 13 bases. The CDR3 is 19 amino acids. The germline V gene encodes CDR1 KGHDR and CDR2 SFDVKD. The trim removed 4 bases at V and 2 bases at J, leaving 7 bases unmatched. Here the CDR3 reads CATSDRTSGGVPGANVLTF. The CDR3 coding sequence is TGTGCCACCAGTGACCGGACTAGCGGGGGAGTCCCTGGGGCCAACGTCCTGACTTTC.

This clonotype was detected a few times. The chain uses TRBV7-9 and TRBJ2-1, with 9 bases lining up with TRBD1. After removal of 5 bases from V and 3 bases from J, the junction contained 5 bases not matched to a gene. Germline CDR1 SEHNR, CDR2 FQNEAQ (reference sequence). This CDR3 region has 15 residues. The CDR3: CASSTRTGVYNEQFF. In nucleotides, the CDR3 is TGTGCCAGCAGCACCCGGACAGGGGTCTACAATGAGCAGTTCTTC.

This clonotype was detected ten times or more. The V call is TRBV11-2, the J call TRBJ2-7, with unresolved D. This CDR3 spans 12 amino acids. The V gene lost 5 bases and the J gene lost 0 bases, with 5 bases spanning the gap. Germline V gene lookup returns CDR1 SGHAT and CDR2 FQNNGV. In DNA, the CDR3 is TGTGCCAGCAGCCAAAGCTCCTACGAGCAGTACTTC. Translation: CASSQSSYEQYF.

The chain recombines TRBV20-1 with TRBJ2-4, with TRBD1 matching 7 bases. V trimming: 3 bases; J trimming: 1 base; junction bases outside the gene matches: 6. The CDR3 contains 15 residues. Germline lookup yields CDR1 DFQATT and CDR2 SNEGSKA (reference sequence). The DNA for the CDR3 is TGCAGTGCTAGGACCAGGGGGAAGGCCAAAAACATTCAGTACTTC. It codes for CSARTRGKAKNIQYF.

This clonotype has at least ten counts. The rearrangement uses TRBV12-3 or TRBV12-4 and TRBJ2-7; no clear D gene. CDR3 length: 15 amino acids. The V end lost 3 bases, the J end lost 0 bases, and 12 bases lay between the germline ends. The DNA for the CDR3 is TGTGCCAGCAGTTTTGGGTCCGGGCCCTCCTACGAGCAGTACTTC. Translating gives CASSFGSGPSYEQYF.

In regard to this clonotype: One base away lies a much larger clone, so this may be a sequencing read error. The J gene is TRBJ1-2, the V gene TRBV20-1, with 10 bases aligning to TRBD1. V was clipped by 3 bases and J by 3 bases; unmatched bases: 1. CDR1 is DFQATT and CDR2 is SNEGSKA in the germline V gene (reference sequence). CDR3 length: 13 amino acids. The CDR3 DNA follows: TGCAGTGCTAGGGGGACAGGGGACTATGGCTACACCTTC. Protein sequence: CSARGTGDYGYTF.

There are many counts of this clonotype. This chain uses TRBV27 with TRBJ2-2; 10 positions agree with TRBD2. Germline assignment: CDR1 MNHEY and CDR2 SMNVEV (reference sequence). This CDR3 has 17 residues. V lost 3 bases and J lost 6; bases outside the gene matches: 10. The CDR3 sequence is CASSFLPPGLASGELFF. The CDR3 region has the DNA TGTGCCAGCAGTTTTCTCCCACCGGGACTAGCGTCCGGGGAGCTGTTTTTT.

In its sample, this clonotype was seen a few times. This chain connects TRBV19 to TRBJ2-7; D might be TRBD1 or TRBD2, each matching 6 bases. Trimming took off 3 bases at V and 7 bases at J, with 19 bases between the two ends. Germline V lookup: CDR1 LNHDA, CDR2 SQIVND (reference sequence). The CDR3 spans 15 residues. DNA for the CDR3: TGTGCCAGTAGTATCGTTTGGGACACGGGAGTGGAGCAGTACTTC. As protein: CASSIVWDTGVEQYF.

This clonotype was picked up a small number of times. This may stem from a read error, because a much larger clone lies one nucleotide away. Likely a read error: the CDR3 ends without its conserved phenylalanine or tryptophan. The V gene is TRBV20-1, the J gene TRBJ2-7, with 7 positions matching TRBD2. Germline CDR1 and CDR2: DFQATT and SNEGSKA (reference sequence). V was clipped by 3 bases and J by 0 bases; unmatched bases: 2. This CDR3 contains 13 residues. The CDR3 region has the DNA TGCAGTGCTAGCGGGGGGAGCTCCTACGAGCAGTACCTC. The encoded protein is CSASGGSSYEQYL.

There are a few counts of this clonotype. This chain uses TRBV5-5 with TRBJ2-1; TRBD1 or TRBD2 may be the D gene (5 bases each). The germline CDR1 and CDR2 sequences are SGHKS and YYEKEE (reference sequence). V lost 6 bases to trimming and J lost 3 bases, with 16 bases between them. The CDR3 runs to 15 residues. The DNA for the CDR3 is TGTGCCAGCACCAGGGACGGGACGTACTACAATGAGCAGTTCTTC. Encoded protein: CASTRDGTYYNEQFF.

This clonotype has a count of ten or more. V usage is TRBV7-9 and J usage is TRBJ2-7; TRBD2 matches at 9 bases. Germline CDR1 and CDR2: SEHNR and FQNEAQ (reference sequence). The CDR3 loop spans 13 amino acids. The ends lost 6 bases at V and 0 bases at J; junction bases unmatched: 0. CDR3 bases: TGTGCCAGCAGTAGCGGGAGCTCCTACGAGCAGTACTTC. Protein product: CASSSGSSYEQYF.